This T cell receptor (beta chain) comes out of a study of radiotherapy plus CTLA-4 blockade in lung cancer. The repertoire was sequenced with immunoSEQ multiplex PCR; TCRdb's copy has only in-frame clones and lacks some. The data show about 82,000 clones, more than 70% seen once. CDR1 is SGHVS and CDR2 is FNYEAQ in the germline V gene. The ends were cut back, 1 base at V and 4 bases at J, with 9 bases in the middle. This CDR3 region has 14 residues. The sequence was collected from a human donor with non-small cell lung cancer that progressed on radiotherapy plus ipilimumab. Sequenced here: peripheral blood, sampled from a patient treated with radiotherapy plus ipilimumab. V gene TRBV7-6 combines with J gene TRBJ2-3; D is unclear. The CDR3: CASSLVGPADTQYF. CDR3 in DNA: TGTGCCAGCAGCTTAGTTGGACCGGCAGATACGCAGTATTTT.